This entry describes one T cell receptor (beta chain). The antigen remains unidentified. The sample is drawn from a study of T cell clusters in autoimmune cytopenias. The overall study: TRB sequencing had a median 51,575 reads and approximately 2,500 distinct clonotypes per sample. The study, taken as a whole, reports: Comparing secondary cytopenia with chronic lymphocytic leukemia showed no cluster-lack signature, apparently masked by lymphoma repertoire. Exclusive TRB clusters were about 2.9-fold more numerous in healthy donors than in active autoimmune hepatitis. Clustering suggested that physiological T cell clusters were missing in primary autoimmune cytopenia patients.

Germline assignment: CDR1 MNHEY and CDR2 SMNVEV (reference sequence). The CDR3 runs to 13 residues. Each sample's input was 250 ng genomic DNA, approximately 37,500 genome equivalents. TRB rearrangements were amplified by touch-down multiplex PCR with mixed TRB-A/B primers. From its re-call of the multiplex PCR reads, TCRdb lists each CDR3 protein once, without DNA. The sample totals around 8,000 distinct CDR3 sequences. The sequenced sample consisted of peripheral blood. The clonotype comes from a human donor with an autoimmune cytopenia or autoimmune hepatitis (not recorded which). The chain is built from TRBV27 and TRBJ1-2. This CDR3 reads CASSGADRYGYTF.